This T cell receptor (beta chain) was found in a study of blood T cells in healthy people across ages. In the study overall: Per two T cells, template switching captured roughly one barcoded beta molecule.

Findings and limits, study-wide: Naive CD4+ cells and diversity were both higher in long-lived donors than in aged donors. Naive and antigen-experienced cells were not separated, limiting conclusive comparison.

The authors ran a second PCR of 7 to 11 cycles using a sample-barcoded 5' primer and a J-beta primer mix. Tags on each cDNA molecule came from a template-switch adaptor with 12 random nucleotides. Each CDR3 protein is one row after TCRdb ran MiXCR on the 5' RACE reads. This sample yields around 870,000 distinct CDR3 sequences, of which about 30% are seen a single time; roughly 17% belongs to the top ten. Between the trimmed V and J ends, which lost 3 bases and 1 base, there was a span of 12 bases. CDR3 length: 15 residues. Germline-derived CDR1 and CDR2 are SGHRS and YFSETQ. There are many counts of this clonotype. The antigen remains undetermined.

This chain links TRBV5-1 with TRBJ2-3; weak D call: TRBD1 (6 bases). The sample consisted of blood. The receptor's source is a woman older than 75 in good health. The CDR3: CASSSQTGRTDTQYF. The CDR3 nucleotides are TGCGCCAGCAGCTCCCAGACAGGCCGCACAGATACGCAGTATTTT.